This TCR beta chain was observed in a study of CD4 T cells in relation to SARS-CoV-2 and coronaviruses. About the research overall: ViraFEST: roughly 10-day antigen culture of PBMCs, then TCR beta CDR3 sequencing. The negative reference was HIV-1 Nef peptide pool or peptide-free culture.

Before the COVID-19 pandemic, during about 2010-2019, CD4+ T cells were taken from unexposed donors. CD4+ T cells were isolated from the cells after about nine days of culture. Cells permitting, SARS-CoV-2 S/N and four cold-coronavirus spikes were tested on unexposed-donor CD4+ T cells. Study findings and constraints: The cross-reactivity analysis covered only spike protein, not other viral proteins.

The CDR3 covers 11 residues. Germline CDR1 is MDHEN and CDR2 is SYDVKM. With 3 bases removed from V and 3 bases from J, the gap between germline ends came to 2 bases. Sequencing was performed with immunoSEQ multiplex PCR; in TCRdb, only in-frame clones are kept and a portion is missing. This sample yields just over 15,000 clones, of which roughly 78% are seen a single time; 15% to 20% belongs to the top ten. Regarding this clone: The target antigen is unknown.

The rearrangement uses TRBV28 and TRBJ1-2, with unresolved D. Specimen: CD4+ T cells from PBMCs, cultured in vitro. The receptor was isolated from a human donor in good health. Written as DNA, the CDR3 is TGTGCCAGCAGTTTGGACTATGGCTACACCTTC. Encoded protein: CASSLDYGYTF.